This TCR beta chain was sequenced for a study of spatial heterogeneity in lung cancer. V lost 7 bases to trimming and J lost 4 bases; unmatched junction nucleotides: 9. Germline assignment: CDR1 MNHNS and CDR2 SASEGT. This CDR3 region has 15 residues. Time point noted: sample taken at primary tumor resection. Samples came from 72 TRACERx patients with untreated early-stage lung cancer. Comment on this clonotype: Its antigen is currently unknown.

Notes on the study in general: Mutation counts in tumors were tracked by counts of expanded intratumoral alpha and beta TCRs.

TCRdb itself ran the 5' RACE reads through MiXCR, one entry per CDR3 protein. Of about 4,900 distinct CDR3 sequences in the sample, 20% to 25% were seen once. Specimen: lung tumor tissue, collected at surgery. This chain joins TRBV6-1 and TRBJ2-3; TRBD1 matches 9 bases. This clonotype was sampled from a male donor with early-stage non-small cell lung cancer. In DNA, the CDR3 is TGTGCCAGCAATTACAGGGGGCTTAGTTCAGATACGCAGTATTTT. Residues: CASNYRGLSSDTQYF.